The 6 T cell receptor beta chains presented below share a single source sample, sequenced in a study of T cells of healthy individuals. TCRdb analysed the 5' RACE reads with MiXCR anew, one entry per CDR3 protein. The sample records fewer than 90,000 distinct CDR3 sequences, around 5.1% being singletons. The source of these receptors is a female donor in good health.

Many counts were recorded for this clonotype. The chain couples TRBV20-1 to TRBJ2-7; the D gene is possibly TRBD1 (5 bases). Trimming took off 3 bases at V and 0 bases at J, with 12 bases between the two ends. CDR3 length equals 14 residues. Germline lookup yields CDR1 DFQATT and CDR2 SNEGSKA (reference sequence). The CDR3 spells CSARAGSISYEQYF. CDR3 DNA: TGCAGTGCTAGGGCAGGGTCCATCTCCTACGAGCAGTACTTC.

As regards this clonotype: This may arise from a read error, as a much more abundant clone is one base away. The rearrangement links TRBV4-1 to TRBJ2-7; maybe TRBD2 (6 bases). The ends were cut back, 1 base at V and 3 bases at J, with 13 bases in the middle. This CDR3 has 15 residues. The germline V gene encodes CDR1 MGHRA and CDR2 YSYEKL. The CDR3 sequence: CASSQGPAGRYEQYF. Written as DNA, the CDR3 is TGCGCCAGCAGCCAAGGCCCAGCGGGCCGCTACGAGCAGTACTTC.

This clonotype came up a few times. The chain links TRBV28 to TRBJ1-1; the D is unclear. The CDR3 runs 14 residues. V was clipped by 5 bases and J by 10 bases, with 20 bases between them. Per germline, CDR1 MDHEN and CDR2 SYDVKM. DNA of the CDR3: TGTGCCAGCAGTCCCGGGCAGGCGGCCCGCCCAGCTTTCTTT. This translates into CASSPGQAARPAFF.

By proportion, this clonotype is medium-sized. The chain has TRBV27 and TRBJ2-3; maybe TRBD2 (5 bases). The V end lost 4 bases, the J end lost 2 bases, and 16 bases lay between the germline ends. The length of the CDR3 is 16 residues. Germline CDR1 is MNHEY and CDR2 is SMNVEV (reference sequence). The CDR3 here is CASSSLSRGYTDTQYF. The CDR3 DNA sequence: TGTGCCAGCAGTTCCCTTAGCCGGGGTTACACAGATACGCAGTATTTT.

This clonotype appeared many times. The chain carries TRBV29-1 and TRBJ2-1, with 10 positions matching TRBD2. Trimming took 5 bases from V and 0 from J; bases not matched to a gene: 16. CDR1 is SQVTM, CDR2 ANQGSEA, per germline. The CDR3 covers 19 residues. Here the CDR3 reads CSVPLTGVAGGSSYNEQFF. CDR3 DNA sequence: TGCAGCGTTCCCCTGACTGGAGTAGCGGGAGGTAGCTCCTACAATGAGCAGTTCTTC.

This clonotype was counted at least ten times. The chain has TRBV2 and TRBJ2-7; 11 bases agree with TRBD2. CDR3 length: 17 residues. Germline V gene lookup returns CDR1 SNHLY and CDR2 FYNNEI. After removal of 3 bases from V and 0 bases from J, the junction contained 7 bases not matched to a gene. The CDR3: CASSDIPGTSGSYEQYF. The CDR3 nucleotides are TGTGCCAGCAGTGATATACCCGGGACTAGCGGCTCCTACGAGCAGTACTTC.